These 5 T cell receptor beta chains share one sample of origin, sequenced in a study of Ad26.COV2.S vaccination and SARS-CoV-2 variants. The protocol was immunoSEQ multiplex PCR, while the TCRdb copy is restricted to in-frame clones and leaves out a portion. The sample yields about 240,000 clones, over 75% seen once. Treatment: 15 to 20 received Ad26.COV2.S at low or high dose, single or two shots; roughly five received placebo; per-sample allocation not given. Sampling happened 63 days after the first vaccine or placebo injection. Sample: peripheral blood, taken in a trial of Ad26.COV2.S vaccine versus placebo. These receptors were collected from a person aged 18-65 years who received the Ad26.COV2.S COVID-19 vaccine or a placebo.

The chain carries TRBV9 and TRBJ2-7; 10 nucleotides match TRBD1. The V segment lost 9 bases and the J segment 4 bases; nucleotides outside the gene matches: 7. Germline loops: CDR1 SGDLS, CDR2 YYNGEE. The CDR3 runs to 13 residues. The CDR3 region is CATDRGRVYEQYF. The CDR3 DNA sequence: TGTGCCACCGACAGGGGGCGCGTGTACGAGCAGTACTTC.

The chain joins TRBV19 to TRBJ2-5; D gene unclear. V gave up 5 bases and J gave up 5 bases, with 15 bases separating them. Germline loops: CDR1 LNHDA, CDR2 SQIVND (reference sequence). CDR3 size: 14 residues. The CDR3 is CASSLRATRETQYF. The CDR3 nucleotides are TGTGCCAGTAGTCTCCGGGCCACCAGGGAGACCCAGTACTTC.

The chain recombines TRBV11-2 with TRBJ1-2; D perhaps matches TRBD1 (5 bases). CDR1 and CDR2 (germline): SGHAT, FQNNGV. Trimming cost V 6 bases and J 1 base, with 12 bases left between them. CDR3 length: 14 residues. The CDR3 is CASRTPGGNYGYTF. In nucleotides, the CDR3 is TGTGCCAGCAGGACCCCGGGGGGTAACTATGGCTACACCTTC.

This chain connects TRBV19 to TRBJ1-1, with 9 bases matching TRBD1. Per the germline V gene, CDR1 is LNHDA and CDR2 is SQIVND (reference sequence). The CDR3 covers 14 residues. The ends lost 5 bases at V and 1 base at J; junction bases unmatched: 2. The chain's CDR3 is CASSPQGANTEAFF. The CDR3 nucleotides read TGTGCCAGTAGTCCACAGGGGGCGAACACTGAAGCTTTCTTT.

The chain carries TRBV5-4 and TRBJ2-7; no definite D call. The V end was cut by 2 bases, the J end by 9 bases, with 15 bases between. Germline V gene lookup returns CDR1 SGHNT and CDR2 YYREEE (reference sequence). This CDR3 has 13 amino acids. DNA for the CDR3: TGTGCCAGCAGCTTCGGCTCCTCCGGAGTGCAGTACTTC. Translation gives CASSFGSSGVQYF.